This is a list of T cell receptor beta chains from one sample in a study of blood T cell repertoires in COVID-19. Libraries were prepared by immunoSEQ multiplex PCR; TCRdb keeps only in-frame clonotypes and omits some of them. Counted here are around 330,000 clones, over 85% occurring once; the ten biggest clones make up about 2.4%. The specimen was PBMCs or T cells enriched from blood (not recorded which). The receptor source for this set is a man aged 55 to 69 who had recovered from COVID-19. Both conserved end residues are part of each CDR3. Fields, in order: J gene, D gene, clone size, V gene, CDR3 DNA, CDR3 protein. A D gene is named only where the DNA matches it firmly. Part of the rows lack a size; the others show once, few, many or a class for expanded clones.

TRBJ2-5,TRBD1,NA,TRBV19,TGTGCCAGTAGTCGGGACAGGGGCAGAGAGACCCAGTACTTC,CASSRDRGRETQYF
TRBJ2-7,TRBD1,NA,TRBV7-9,TGTGCCAGCAGCTTAGGGGGACAGTCCTACGAGCAGTACTTC,CASSLGGQSYEQYF
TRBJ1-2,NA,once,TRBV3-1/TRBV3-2,TGTGCCAGCAGCCAAGGAACAGTCGACTATGGCTACACCTTC,CASSQGTVDYGYTF
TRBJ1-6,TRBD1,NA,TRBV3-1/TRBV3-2,TGTGCCAGCAGCCCGAGGGGACAGCATTCACCCCTCCACTTT,CASSPRGQHSPLHF
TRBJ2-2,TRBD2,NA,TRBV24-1,TGTGCCACCAGTGATTATAGGAGCGGGAGAAACACCGGGGAGCTGTTTTTT,CATSDYRSGRNTGELFF
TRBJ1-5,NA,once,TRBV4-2,TGTGCCAGCAGCCAGGCCGGGACACTCTATCAGCCCCAGCATTTT,CASSQAGTLYQPQHF
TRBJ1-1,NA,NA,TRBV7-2,TGTGCCAGCAGCTTAACCGGGAACACTGAAGCTTTCTTT,CASSLTGNTEAFF
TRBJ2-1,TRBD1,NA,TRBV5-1,TGCGCCAGCAGCGTGGCTGGACAGGGTCTCAATGAGCAGTTCTTC,CASSVAGQGLNEQFF
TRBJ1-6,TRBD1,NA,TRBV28,TGTGCCAGCAGTCCAGGACAGGGTAATTCACCCCTCCACTTT,CASSPGQGNSPLHF
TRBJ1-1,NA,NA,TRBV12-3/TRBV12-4,TGTGCCAGCAGTTGGGGCAGAAACACTGAAGCTTTCTTT,CASSWGRNTEAFF
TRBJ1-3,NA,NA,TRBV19,TGTGCCAGCCGATTGGAGACCGGCTACTCTGGAAACACCATATATTTT,CASRLETGYSGNTIYF
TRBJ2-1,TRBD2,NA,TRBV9,TGTGCCAGCAGCGTAGTCCCTTTCACTAGCGGGGGGCAGAGCTCCTACAATGAGCAGTTCTTC,CASSVVPFTSGGQSSYNEQFF
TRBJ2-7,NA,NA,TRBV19,TGTGCCAGTAGTATATCCGCCGCAGGGTCCTACGAGCAGTACTTC,CASSISAAGSYEQYF
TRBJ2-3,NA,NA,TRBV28,TGTGCCAGCAGCACCCGGCGGGCGGATACCGGGGCAGATACGCAGTATTTT,CASSTRRADTGADTQYF
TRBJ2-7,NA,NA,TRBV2,TGTGCCAGCAGTGAAACAGGAATCTACGAGCAGTACTTC,CASSETGIYEQYF
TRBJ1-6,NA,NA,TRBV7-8,TGTGCCAGCAGCTTATATGGGGGGGCGTCCTATAATTCACCCCTCCACTTT,CASSLYGGASYNSPLHF
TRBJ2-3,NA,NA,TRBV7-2,TGTGCCAGCAGCTTAGGGCAGTTCACAGATACGCAGTATTTT,CASSLGQFTDTQYF
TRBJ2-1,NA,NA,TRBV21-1,TGTGCCAGCAGCGAATGGGGTACTAGCGCCCCTCCCTCCTACAATGAGCAGTTCTTC,CASSEWGTSAPPSYNEQFF
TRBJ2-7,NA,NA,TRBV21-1,TGTGCCAGCAGCAAACGGCGCGACAGGGAGTCGCTACTAGCGGGAGGACCAAGGCATCAGCAGTACTTC,CASSKRRDRESLLAGGPRHQQYF
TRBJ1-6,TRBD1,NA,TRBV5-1,TGCGCCAGCAGCGTAGACAGGGGCGGTAATTCACCCCTCCACTTT,CASSVDRGGNSPLHF
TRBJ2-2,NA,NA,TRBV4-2,TGTGCCAGCAGCCAAGCGGACTGGGTCGCCGGGGAGCTGTTTTTT,CASSQADWVAGELFF
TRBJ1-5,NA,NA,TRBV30,TGTGCCTGGAGCCAGGGTCCGCATCAGCCCCAGCATTTT,CAWSQGPHQPQHF
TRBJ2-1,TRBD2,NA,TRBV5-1,TGCGCCAGCATGGTGGGACTAGCGGGCAATGAGCAGTTCTTC,CASMVGLAGNEQFF